These 15 T cell receptor beta chains originate from one sample sequenced in a study of identical twins (TCRdb year 2016). Receptor amplification or capture employed 5' RACE. The instrument given in TCRdb is Illumina HiSeq 2000. The public reads were reprocessed in TCRdb via fastp at Q25 and MiXCR, keeping in-frame beta chains. Rows with a matching CDR3 protein are joined into one entry that keeps the most common DNA and genes. In this sample the table shows about 260,000 distinct CDR3 sequences, roughly 7% of which occur a single time. Approximately 3.7% of the sample is in the top ten clones. The sample was also linked to a second study, of yellow fever vaccine responses in identical twins.

The sequencing sample was made of memory (CD45RO+) T cells sorted from blood. Explained via the paper, the cell subset or site label denotes: CD45RO+ enriched T cells. Receptor source: a woman between 18 and 30 years old in good health.

This clonotype was observed many times. The chain carries TRBV12-5 and TRBJ2-1; 7 positions agree with TRBD1. V trimming: 1 base; J trimming: 2 bases; junction bases outside the gene matches: 5. This CDR3 spans 16 amino acids. The germline CDR1 and CDR2 sequences are LGHNT and FRNRAP. The CDR3 DNA reads TGTGCTAGTGGTTTGGGGAACAGGGGTCCCTACAATGAGCAGTTCTTC. Translated, it gives CASGLGNRGPYNEQFF.

This clonotype has a count of ten or more. This chain uses TRBV5-1 with TRBJ2-7; tentatively, D is TRBD1 (6 bases). Germline CDR1 reads SGHRS; CDR2 reads YFSETQ. Trimming shortened V by 3 bases and J by 0 bases, and 10 bases separated the two germline ends. The CDR3 is 14 amino acids. CDR3 sequence (DNA): TGCGCCAGCAGCTCAGGACAGAGCTCCTACGAGCAGTACTTC. It codes for CASSSGQSSYEQYF.

This clonotype was counted only a few times. This chain's CDR3 is CASTPGGYSSTDTQYF. The CDR3 DNA sequence: TGTGCCAGTACACCGGGGGGATACTCTAGCACAGATACGCAGTATTTT. The gene calls are TRBV6-2 or TRBV6-3 and TRBJ2-3, with 7 bases aligning to TRBD2. This CDR3 is 16 amino acids long. The germline gives CDR1 MNHEY, CDR2 SVGEGT. V lost 9 bases to trimming and J lost 0 bases; unmatched junction nucleotides: 12.

Ten or more counts support this clonotype. V gene TRBV6-5 combines with J gene TRBJ2-2; D gene uncertain. Trimming removed 2 bases from V and 2 bases from J, with 12 bases in between. CDR1 and CDR2 from the germline V gene are MNHEY and SVGAGI. CDR3 length: 16 residues. CDR3 nucleotide sequence: TGTGCCAGCAGTTACGGATATTCACGAAACACCGGGGAGCTGTTTTTT. It codes for CASSYGYSRNTGELFF.

The chain carries TRBV10-3 and TRBJ2-3, with 9 bases fitting TRBD2. Germline V CDR1 and CDR2: ENHRY, SYGVKD. CDR3 size: 12 residues. Germline trimming cut 10 bases from V and 5 bases from J; bases unmatched to any gene: 4. The CDR3: CATAGGLDTQYF. CDR3 coding DNA: TGTGCCACAGCGGGAGGTCTAGATACGCAGTATTTT.

The rearrangement uses TRBV11-2 and TRBJ2-1; 7 nucleotides agree with TRBD2. Trimming at V came to 6 bases and at J to 2 bases, leaving 7 bases not matched to a gene. Germline CDR1 SGHAT, CDR2 FQNNGV. The CDR3 has 15 residues. The CDR3 DNA sequence: TGTGCCAGCAGAAAAGCGGGATCCACCTACAATGAGCAGTTCTTC. It yields the protein CASRKAGSTYNEQFF.

The genes are TRBV6-1 and TRBJ1-5, with 9 bases fitting TRBD1. CDR1 and CDR2 (germline): MNHNS, SASEGT. The CDR3 runs to 13 residues. The V gene end was trimmed by 5 bases and the J gene end by 6 bases; junction bases not matched to a gene: 2. The CDR3 here is CASSTTGGQPQHF. CDR3 bases: TGTGCCAGCAGTACGACAGGGGGTCAGCCCCAGCATTTT.

This clonotype was observed many times. The chain couples TRBV10-3 to TRBJ2-5, with TRBD1 matching 11 bases. Per the germline V gene, CDR1 is ENHRY and CDR2 is SYGVKD. This CDR3 is 15 amino acids long. Trimming cost V 3 bases and J 7 bases; bases outside gene matches: 7. CDR3 sequence: CAISDPGQGAWTQYF. CDR3 DNA sequence: TGTGCCATCAGTGACCCCGGACAGGGGGCATGGACCCAGTACTTC.

This clonotype was picked up a small number of times. This rearrangement joins TRBV11-2 to TRBJ1-2; 9 bases align to TRBD1. The CDR3 runs to 13 residues. The junction had 4 bases not matched to a gene; V was cut back by 4 bases and J by 7 bases. The germline V gene encodes CDR1 SGHAT and CDR2 FQNNGV. The CDR3 is CASSWRQGGGYTF. The CDR3 DNA reads as TGTGCCAGCAGCTGGCGACAGGGGGGTGGCTACACCTTC.

This clonotype came up many times. The chain links TRBV24-1 to TRBJ1-5, with a weak D call TRBD1 (5 bases). The CDR3 sequence is 15 residues long. Looked up from germline, CDR1 is KGHDR and CDR2 is SFDVKD. Trimming left V 5 bases short and J 2 bases short, with 12 bases between. CDR3 coding DNA: TGTGCCACCAGTGTCCGGGGCTCGGGCAATCAGCCCCAGCATTTT. Amino acid sequence: CATSVRGSGNQPQHF.

Ten or more counts support this clonotype. The chain couples TRBV7-8 to TRBJ2-7; tentative D call: TRBD2 (5 bases). Germline CDR1 and CDR2: SGHVS and FQNEAQ. V dropped 1 base and J dropped 2 bases, with 12 bases sitting between them. CDR3 length: 15 amino acids. This chain's CDR3 is CASSLVQATTYEQYF. As DNA, the CDR3 is TGTGCCAGCAGCTTAGTCCAGGCGACTACCTACGAGCAGTACTTC.

The sample holds a few counts of this clonotype. V gene TRBV5-1 combines with J gene TRBJ2-1; D call uncertain. Trimming cost V 0 bases and J 2 bases, with 12 bases left between them. Germline CDR1 and CDR2: SGHRS and YFSETQ. The CDR3 covers 16 residues. The CDR3 loop reads CASSLVQFTPYNEQFF. CDR3 in DNA: TGCGCCAGCAGCTTGGTTCAGTTCACGCCCTACAATGAGCAGTTCTTC.

V and J are TRBV2 and TRBJ2-3; perhaps TRBD2 as D (6 bases). The CDR3 totals 18 residues. V lost 11 bases to trimming and J lost 6 bases, with 33 bases between them. Germline assignment: CDR1 SNHLY and CDR2 FYNNEI. The CDR3 sequence: CAFCYRGTQFGGGDTQYF. CDR3 coding DNA: TGTGCCTTCTGTTACCGGGGGACCCAATTTGGTGGCGGGGATACGCAGTATTTT.

This clonotype was observed a handful of times. This chain links TRBV7-6 with TRBJ1-6; 9 bases map to TRBD1. Trimming took 5 bases from V and 8 from J; bases not matched to a gene: 16. The CDR3 extends over 18 amino acids. Germline assignment: CDR1 SGHVS and CDR2 FNYEAQ. This CDR3 reads CASSKDPPGQGAHSPLHF. CDR3 coding DNA: TGTGCCAGCAGCAAGGACCCTCCGGGACAGGGTGCTCATTCACCCCTCCACTTT.

This chain joins TRBV20-1 and TRBJ2-7, with TRBD1 matching 9 bases. This CDR3 region has 14 residues. The V and J ends lost 5 bases and 4 bases, in that order; junction bases with no gene match: 9. Germline V gene sequence: CDR1 DFQATT, CDR2 SNEGSKA (reference sequence). CDR3 loop: CSAPRGQGFYEQYV. DNA for the CDR3: TGCAGTGCTCCGAGGGGACAGGGATTTTACGAGCAGTACGTC.